A selection of T cell receptor beta chains follows, all from one sample in a study of blood T cell repertoires in COVID-19. Profiling relied on immunoSEQ multiplex PCR, and the TCRdb table lists in-frame clones only, not all of them. Of approximately 170,000 clones detected, 70% to 90% appear once; the ten largest clones hold about 2.5%. The sequencing input was peripheral blood. Source of these receptors: an elderly woman with COVID-19, enrolled during active disease. Each CDR3 is given with its conserved first and last residue.

v_gene,j_gene,CDR3aa
TRBV29-1,TRBJ2-3,CSVEGTTDTQYF
TRBV5-1,TRBJ2-2,CASSLAGASGSSGELFF
TRBV6-5,TRBJ1-5,CASRTGQAQHF
TRBV9,TRBJ1-3,CASSVEGRGGSAGNTIYF
TRBV6-4,TRBJ2-1,CASSETGREENEQFF
TRBV29-1,TRBJ2-5,CSVDRGDTQYF
TRBV15,TRBJ1-2,CATSSADRGFYGYTF
TRBV28,TRBJ2-1,CASQGWSEQFF
TRBV14,TRBJ1-1,CASSQATRGTEAFF
TRBV7-2,TRBJ2-3,CASSRRTADTQYF
TRBV19,TRBJ2-1,CASSIGTSGYNEQFF
TRBV4-3,TRBJ2-2,CASSQESGASFGGELFF
TRBV15,TRBJ2-1,CATSSPTSGKQQFF
TRBV2,TRBJ2-7,CASSYRVEQYF
TRBV7-8,TRBJ2-1,CASTGGRLINEQFF
TRBV19,TRBJ2-7,CASSATGTISSEQYF
TRBV28,TRBJ2-2,CASSLHSGTYTGELFF
TRBV27,TRBJ2-1,CASSGGTIPHNEQFF
TRBV2,TRBJ2-3,CASRGDSRTSTDTQYF
TRBV6-6,TRBJ2-7,CASSYSGFLGEYF
TRBV5-1,TRBJ1-4,CASSQDRGTEKLFF
TRBV5-6,TRBJ2-5,CASSLKRQYFETQYF
TRBV9,TRBJ1-6,CASSVGGTGGYHSPLHF
TRBV28,TRBJ2-3,CASSSSIQGDTQYF